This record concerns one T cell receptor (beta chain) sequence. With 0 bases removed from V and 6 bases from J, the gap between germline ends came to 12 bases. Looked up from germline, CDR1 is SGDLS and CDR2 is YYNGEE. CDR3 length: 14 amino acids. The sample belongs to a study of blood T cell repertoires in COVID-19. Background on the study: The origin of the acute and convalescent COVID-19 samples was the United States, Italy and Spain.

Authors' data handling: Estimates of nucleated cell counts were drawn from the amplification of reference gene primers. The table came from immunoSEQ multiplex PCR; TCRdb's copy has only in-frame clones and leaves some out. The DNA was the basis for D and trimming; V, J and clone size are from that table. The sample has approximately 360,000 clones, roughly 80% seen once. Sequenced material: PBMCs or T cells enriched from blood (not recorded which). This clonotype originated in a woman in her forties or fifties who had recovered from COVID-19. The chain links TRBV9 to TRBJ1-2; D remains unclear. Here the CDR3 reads CASSVAAQAHGYTF. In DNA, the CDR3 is TGTGCCAGCAGCGTAGCGGCCCAGGCACATGGCTACACCTTC.